One and the same sample provided the 30 T cell receptor beta chains below, sequenced in a study of cytomegalovirus exposure and HLA in healthy donors. The PCR used 60 Vbeta and 13 Jbeta primers. Assay: immunoSEQ multiplex PCR; the TCRdb copy retains only in-frame clones and omits some. The data contain 90,000 to 150,000 clones, about 16% of them seen just once; the ten biggest clones take up 1.5% to 2%. Source material: PBMCs. The receptors were sampled from a young woman in good health and CMV-seronegative.

There are a few counts of this clone. The chain combines TRBV7-8 with TRBJ2-7, with 7 nucleotides matching TRBD2. Germline V gene lookup returns CDR1 SGHVS and CDR2 FQNEAQ. The CDR3 spans 13 residues. Trimming removed 0 bases from V and 6 bases from J; junction bases left unmatched: 2. CDR3 residues: CASSLARGGEQYF. In DNA, the CDR3 is TGTGCCAGCAGCTTAGCACGCGGGGGCGAGCAGTACTTC.

J is TRBJ2-1 and V is TRBV15; a possible D gene is TRBD1 (5 bases). V was clipped by 0 bases and J by 8 bases, with 11 bases between them. This CDR3 comprises 14 residues. Germline CDR1 reads LNHNV; CDR2 reads YYDKDF (reference sequence). CDR3 in amino acids: CATSRDGPRDEQFF. Here the CDR3 DNA reads TGTGCCACCAGCAGAGATGGACCCAGGGATGAGCAGTTCTTC. The full variable domain, with the rest looked up from reference TRBV15 and TRBJ2-1, is DAMVIQNPRYQVTQFGKPVTLSCSQTLNHNVMYWYQQKSSQAPKLLFHYYDKDFNNEADTPDNFQSRRPNTSFCFLDIRSPGLGDTAMYLCATSRDGPRDEQFFGPGTRLTVL.

This clone was observed a handful of times. The chain has TRBV7-9 and TRBJ2-1, with 15 nucleotides matching TRBD2. Per the germline V gene, CDR1 is SEHNR and CDR2 is FQNEAQ (reference sequence). Losses at the gene ends were 5 bases for V and 7 bases for J; bases not matched to a gene: 3. This CDR3 is 15 amino acids long. CDR3 in DNA: TGTGCCAGCAGCCTCGGACTAGCGGGAGGGAATGAGCAGTTCTTC. Amino acids: CASSLGLAGGNEQFF.

This rearrangement joins TRBV18 to TRBJ1-2, with 9 bases identical to TRBD1. This CDR3 spans 15 amino acids. Germline loops: CDR1 KGHSH, CDR2 LQKENI. J gave up 0 bases and V 5 bases, and 4 bases lay outside the gene matches. The CDR3 spells CASSSGQGTNYGYTF. CDR3 nucleotides: TGTGCCAGCTCATCAGGACAGGGGACTAACTATGGCTACACCTTC.

This chain connects TRBV30 to TRBJ1-3; TRBD1 might be the D (5 bases). Germline V CDR1 and CDR2: GTSNPN, SVGIG (reference sequence). V gave up 5 bases and J gave up 4 bases, with 12 bases separating them. This CDR3 has 13 residues. This CDR3 is CAWAYDRGNTIYF. The CDR3 nucleotides are TGTGCCTGGGCTTACGACAGAGGAAACACCATATATTTT.

This clone was counted a few times. The chain recombines TRBV19 with TRBJ1-2; TRBD1 might be the D (6 bases). The length of the CDR3 is 15 residues. The V gene lost 4 bases and the J gene lost 7 bases, with 19 bases spanning the gap. Germline assignment: CDR1 LNHDA and CDR2 SQIVND (reference sequence). The CDR3: CASSTQGHTWGGYTF. The CDR3 region has the DNA TGTGCCAGTAGTACCCAGGGGCACACCTGGGGTGGCTACACCTTC.

This clone was recorded a few times. The chain joins TRBV30 to TRBJ1-5; D is undetermined. This CDR3 has 13 amino acids. In germline, CDR1 is GTSNPN, CDR2 SVGIG (reference sequence). With 0 bases removed from V and 4 bases from J, the gap between germline ends came to 7 bases. The CDR3 nucleotides are TGTGCCTGGAGTGTAACGGGGAATCAGCCCCAGCATTTT. Its translation: CAWSVTGNQPQHF.

This clone was observed a few times. This chain joins TRBV30 and TRBJ1-1, with TRBD1 matching over 8 bases. The V gene's germline CDR1 is GTSNPN and CDR2 SVGIG (reference sequence). This CDR3 contains 15 residues. V gave up 3 bases and J gave up 3 bases; unmatched junction bases: 9. This chain's CDR3 is CAWSRGRSWDTEAFF. In nucleotides, the CDR3 is TGTGCCTGGAGCAGGGGGCGAAGCTGGGACACTGAAGCTTTCTTT.

This clone has only a few counts. V usage is TRBV5-1 and J usage is TRBJ2-1; TRBD2 matches 9 bases. The length of the CDR3 is 17 residues. Germline values: CDR1 SGHRS, CDR2 YFSETQ. V lost 0 bases and J lost 0; bases outside the gene matches: 4. The CDR3 bases are TGCGCCAGCAGCTTGGAGGGACTAGCCAGCTCCTACAATGAGCAGTTCTTC. It yields the protein CASSLEGLASSYNEQFF.

The chain uses TRBV5-6 and TRBJ2-7; 7 positions agree with TRBD2. The V and J ends lost 0 bases and 7 bases, in that order; junction bases with no gene match: 10. This CDR3 region has 15 residues. The germline gives CDR1 SGHDT, CDR2 YYEEEE. CDR3 region: CASSLAGGGVREQYF. CDR3 bases: TGTGCCAGCAGCTTGGCGGGCGGGGGTGTTCGAGAGCAGTACTTC.

The chain joins TRBV15 to TRBJ1-2; perhaps TRBD1 as D (6 bases). Per germline, CDR1 LNHNV and CDR2 YYDKDF (reference sequence). This CDR3 is built from 17 residues. The ends were cut back, 1 base at V and 2 bases at J, with 17 bases in the middle. This CDR3 reads CATSRVYRDEANYGYTF. The CDR3 DNA is TGTGCCACCAGCAGAGTTTACAGGGACGAAGCGAACTATGGCTACACCTTC.

This clone has more than one count but fewer than ten. Here the CDR3 reads CASTPRRGRNQPQHF. CDR3 DNA: TGTGCCAGTACCCCCCGGAGGGGGCGGAATCAGCCCCAGCATTTT. V usage is TRBV19 and J usage is TRBJ1-5; 7 bases map to TRBD1. The junction had 10 bases not matched to a gene; V was cut back by 7 bases and J by 4 bases. The CDR3 extends over 15 amino acids. In germline, CDR1 is LNHDA, CDR2 SQIVND (reference sequence).

This chain connects TRBV7-7 to TRBJ2-1; D remains ambiguous. The germline CDR1 and CDR2 sequences are SSHAT and FNYEAQ (reference sequence). Trimming pared 6 bases from V and 7 bases from J, leaving 13 bases between. The CDR3 runs 13 residues. CDR3 sequence reads: CASRPIDGNEQFF. The CDR3 DNA reads as TGTGCCAGCAGACCAATCGACGGGAATGAGCAGTTCTTC.

The chain is built from TRBV6-1 and TRBJ1-4, with D possibly being TRBD1 (6 bases). The V gene lost 7 bases and the J gene lost 7 bases, with 13 bases spanning the gap. This CDR3 contains 13 residues. Germline V gene data show CDR1 as MNHNS and CDR2 as SASEGT. CDR3 in amino acids: CASTQQGVEKLFF. DNA for the CDR3: TGTGCCAGCACCCAACAGGGAGTTGAAAAACTGTTTTTT.

This clone was recorded a few times. V is TRBV6-6 and J is TRBJ1-5; perhaps TRBD1 as D (6 bases). CDR3 length: 14 amino acids. Trimming took 2 bases from V and 3 from J, leaving 8 bases between them. Germline CDR1 reads MNHNY; CDR2 reads SVGAGI (reference sequence). The DNA of the CDR3 is TGTGCCAGCAGTTACACAGGGAACAATCAGCCCCAGCATTTT. Translating it yields CASSYTGNNQPQHF.

This sequence joins TRBV5-4 and TRBJ1-2; no clear D. Looked up from germline, CDR1 is SGHNT and CDR2 is YYREEE (reference sequence). V lost 4 bases, J lost 8 bases, and 15 bases lay in between. The CDR3 is 13 residues long. CDR3 nucleotides: TGTGCCAGCAGCGCCAGGACGGGGAAGGGCTACACCTTC. As protein: CASSARTGKGYTF.

CDR3 nucleotides: TGCGCCAGCAGCCAGGGTGTCGGGGACTATGGCTACACCTTC. It codes for CASSQGVGDYGYTF. The chain links TRBV4-1 to TRBJ1-2; the D is unclear. Germline CDR1 and CDR2: MGHRA and YSYEKL. The CDR3 covers 14 residues. Deletions cut 3 bases from V and 3 bases from J, with 11 bases between.

This clone was counted only a few times. The chain couples TRBV19 to TRBJ1-2; 10 bases match TRBD1. The V gene's germline CDR1 is LNHDA and CDR2 SQIVND (reference sequence). This CDR3 contains 14 residues. The V gene end was trimmed by 10 bases and the J gene end by 2 bases; junction bases not matched to a gene: 7. The CDR3 nucleotides are TGTGCCACCTGGGGACAGGGGAAGAACTATGGCTACACCTTC. This codes for CATWGQGKNYGYTF.

This clone came up a few times. The CDR3 bases are TGTGCCAGCAGCTTGGATGCGGACTCTGGGGCCAACGTCCTGACTTTC. Amino acids: CASSLDADSGANVLTF. The gene calls are TRBV5-4 and TRBJ2-6; D unresolved. Trimming removed 0 bases from V and 0 bases from J, with 7 bases in between. Germline assignment: CDR1 SGHNT and CDR2 YYREEE (reference sequence). The CDR3 runs to 16 residues.

In this sample, this clone turned up a few times. J is TRBJ2-5 and V is TRBV7-3, with a possible D match to TRBD2 (6 bases). This CDR3 spans 14 amino acids. CDR1 and CDR2 (germline): SGHTA, FQGTGA. Trimming stripped 5 bases from V and 9 bases from J, with 19 bases between. The CDR3 coding sequence is TGTGCCAGCAGCCCCAACCCCTCTAGGGAGGCCCAGTACTTC. Translated: CASSPNPSREAQYF.

This clone was counted a few times. V and J are TRBV6-1 and TRBJ2-6; a possible D gene is TRBD1 (6 bases). Germline CDR1 is MNHNS and CDR2 is SASEGT. The germline V and J ends were trimmed by 5 bases and 2 bases, with 7 bases remaining between them. This CDR3 has 14 amino acids. CDR3 nucleotides: TGTGCCAGCAGTCCAGGGGCTGGGGCCAACGTCCTGACTTTC. Amino acids: CASSPGAGANVLTF.

This chain uses TRBV6-1 with TRBJ1-1; 8 bases align to TRBD1. The CDR3 extends over 15 amino acids. Germline lookup yields CDR1 MNHNS and CDR2 SASEGT. J was trimmed by 5 bases and V by 4 bases; bases with no gene match: 9. The CDR3 DNA is TGTGCCAGCAGTGGGCGTAGGACAGGGCGAACTGAAGCTTTCTTT. Protein: CASSGRRTGRTEAFF.

This clone was detected only once. The chain is built from TRBV4-3 and TRBJ2-1; D may be TRBD1 (6 bases). The V gene's germline CDR1 is LGHNA and CDR2 YSLEER. The CDR3 is 13 residues long. Trimming took 2 bases from V and 9 from J, leaving 11 bases between them. This CDR3 is CASSQWGQGEQFF. The DNA of the CDR3 is TGCGCCAGCAGCCAATGGGGGCAGGGTGAGCAGTTCTTC.

The chain joins TRBV4-3 to TRBJ2-7; D is possibly TRBD2 (7 bases). Trimming took off 3 bases at V and 0 bases at J, with 12 bases between the two ends. Germline V gives CDR1 LGHNA, CDR2 YSLEER. The CDR3 extends over 15 amino acids. The CDR3 nucleotides are TGCGCCAGCAGCCAGGGGGGGGCCTACTCCTACGAGCAGTACTTC. Amino acid sequence: CASSQGGAYSYEQYF.

The rearrangement links TRBV7-3 to TRBJ1-1; D remains unclear. V dropped 5 bases and J dropped 5 bases, with 21 bases sitting between them. The V gene's germline CDR1 is SGHTA and CDR2 FQGTGA. The CDR3 is 16 residues long. CDR3 amino acids: CASSPNGRWKGTEAFF. CDR3 DNA sequence: TGTGCCAGCAGCCCTAACGGGAGGTGGAAGGGAACTGAAGCTTTCTTT.

This clone was detected a few times. The V call is TRBV19, the J call TRBJ2-3; D unclear. Germline CDR1 LNHDA, CDR2 SQIVND (reference sequence). The CDR3 is made up of 14 amino acids. Trimming cost V 4 bases and J 1 base, with 9 bases left between them. The CDR3 sequence is CASSTLPGTDTQYF. CDR3 coding DNA: TGTGCCAGTAGTACTCTACCTGGCACAGATACGCAGTATTTT.

This clone was found a few times. CDR3: CASSRGTGDSALHF. The CDR3 coding sequence is TGTGCCAGCTCACGTGGGACAGGGGATTCGGCCCTCCACTTT. The chain combines TRBV18 with TRBJ1-6; TRBD1 aligns across 10 bases. V was pared by 4 bases and J by 14 bases, with 8 bases of the junction left unmatched. The CDR3 length is 14 residues. The germline V gene has CDR1 KGHSH and CDR2 LQKENI.

The chain combines TRBV5-1 with TRBJ1-2; D might be TRBD1 (6 bases). The CDR3 runs to 14 residues. Germline CDR1 is SGHRS and CDR2 is YFSETQ. The ends were cut back, 5 bases at V and 4 bases at J, with 15 bases in the middle. The CDR3 spells CASRDGQRLYGYTF. The CDR3 nucleotides are TGCGCCAGCAGGGACGGACAGCGGCTCTATGGCTACACCTTC.

The V gene is TRBV30, the J gene TRBJ1-5, with D perhaps matching TRBD1 (5 bases). Germline loops: CDR1 GTSNPN, CDR2 SVGIG (reference sequence). The V and J ends lost 7 bases and 1 base respectively, with 8 bases between them. The CDR3 is made up of 12 amino acids. The CDR3: CAFGGSNQPQHF. CDR3 DNA: TGTGCCTTCGGGGGGAGCAATCAGCCCCAGCATTTT.

V usage is TRBV5-4 and J usage is TRBJ2-7; TRBD1 matches at 8 bases. V shed 4 bases, J shed 6 bases, and the junction held 9 bases outside the gene matches. The germline gives CDR1 SGHNT, CDR2 YYREEE (reference sequence). The CDR3 runs to 14 residues. CDR3 in amino acids: CASSARQGTGEQYF. The CDR3 DNA is TGTGCCAGCAGCGCCCGACAGGGGACCGGCGAGCAGTACTTC.